This note documents a single T cell receptor beta chain sequence. This CDR3 has 17 residues. CDR1 LGHNA and CDR2 YSLEER come from the germline V gene. V was trimmed by 0 bases and J by 0 bases, leaving 11 bases between them. This specimen belongs to a study of CD8 T cells in Susac syndrome. Random hexamers primed reverse transcription of about 0.5 to 1 ug RNA. TCRdb independently ran MiXCR on the immunoSEQ multiplex PCR reads; one entry per CDR3 protein. The sample has fewer than 200,000 distinct CDR3 sequences, about 93% seen once. The receptor comes from a human donor in good health. The genes are TRBV4-3 and TRBJ1-4; D ambiguous. Sequencing was done on a sample of CD4+ T cells from PBMCs. The CDR3 nucleotides read TGCGCCAGCAGCCAAGAGGGTTTGGATGCAACTAATGAAAAACTGTTTTTT. This sequence encodes CASSQEGLDATNEKLFF.